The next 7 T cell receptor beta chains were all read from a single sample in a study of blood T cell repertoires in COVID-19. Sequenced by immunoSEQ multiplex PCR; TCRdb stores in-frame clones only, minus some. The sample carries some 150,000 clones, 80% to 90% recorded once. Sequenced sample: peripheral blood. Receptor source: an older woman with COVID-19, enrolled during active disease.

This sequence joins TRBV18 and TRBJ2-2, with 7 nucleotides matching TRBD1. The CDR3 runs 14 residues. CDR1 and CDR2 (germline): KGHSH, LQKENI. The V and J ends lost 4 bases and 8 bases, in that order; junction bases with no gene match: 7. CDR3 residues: CASSLRQGIGELFF. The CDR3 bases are TGTGCCAGCTCACTTCGACAGGGTATAGGGGAGCTGTTTTTT.

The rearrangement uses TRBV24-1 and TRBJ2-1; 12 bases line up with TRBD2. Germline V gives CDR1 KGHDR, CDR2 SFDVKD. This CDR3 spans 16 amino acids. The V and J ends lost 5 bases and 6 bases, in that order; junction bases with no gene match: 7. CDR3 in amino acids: CATSAGPSGGANEQFF. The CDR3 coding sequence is TGTGCCACCAGTGCGGGACCTAGCGGGGGGGCCAATGAGCAGTTCTTC.

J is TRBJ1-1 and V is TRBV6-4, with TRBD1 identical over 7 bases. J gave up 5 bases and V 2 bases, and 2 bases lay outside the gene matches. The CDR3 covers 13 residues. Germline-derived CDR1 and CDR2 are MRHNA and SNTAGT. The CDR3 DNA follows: TGTGCCAGCAGTGACGACAGGGCAACTGAAGCTTTCTTT. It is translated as CASSDDRATEAFF.

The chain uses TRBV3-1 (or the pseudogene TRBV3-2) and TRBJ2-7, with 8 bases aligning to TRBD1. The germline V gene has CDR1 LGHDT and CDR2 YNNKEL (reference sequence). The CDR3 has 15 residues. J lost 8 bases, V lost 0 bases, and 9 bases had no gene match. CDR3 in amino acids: CASSQDFSGGRQQYF. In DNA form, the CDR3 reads TGTGCCAGCAGCCAAGATTTCTCAGGGGGCAGGCAGCAGTACTTC.

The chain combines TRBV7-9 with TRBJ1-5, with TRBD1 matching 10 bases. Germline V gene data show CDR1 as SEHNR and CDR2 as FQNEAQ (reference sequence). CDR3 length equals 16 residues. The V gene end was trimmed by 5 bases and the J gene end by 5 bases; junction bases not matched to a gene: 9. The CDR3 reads CASSAAGTGVHQPQHF. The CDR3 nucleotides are TGTGCCAGCAGCGCGGCCGGGACAGGGGTGCATCAGCCCCAGCATTTT.

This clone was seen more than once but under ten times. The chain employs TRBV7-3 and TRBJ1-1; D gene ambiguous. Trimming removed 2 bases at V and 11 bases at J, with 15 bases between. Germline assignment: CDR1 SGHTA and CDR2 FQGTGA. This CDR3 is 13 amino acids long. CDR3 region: CASSLEPGTGAFF. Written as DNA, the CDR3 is TGTGCCAGCAGCTTAGAACCGGGTACTGGGGCTTTCTTT.

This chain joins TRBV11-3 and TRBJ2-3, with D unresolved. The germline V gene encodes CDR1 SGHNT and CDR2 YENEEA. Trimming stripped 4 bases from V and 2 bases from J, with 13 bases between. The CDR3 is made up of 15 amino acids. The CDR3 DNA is TGTGCCAGCAGCTCGTCAAACCAGTACACAGATACGCAGTATTTT. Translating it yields CASSSSNQYTDTQYF. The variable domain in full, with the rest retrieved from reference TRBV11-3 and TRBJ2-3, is EAGVVQSPRYKIIEKKQPVAFWCNPISGHNTLYWYLQNLGQGPELLIRYENEEAVDDSQLPKDRFSAERLKGVDSTLKIQPAELGDSAVYLCASSSSNQYTDTQYFGPGTRLTVL.